This T cell receptor beta chain was obtained from a study of beta chain features in type 1 diabetes. This clone was observed at least ten times. Germline loops: CDR1 SGHTA, CDR2 FQGNSA. The J segment lost 8 bases and the V segment lost 5 bases, leaving 14 bases of the junction unmatched. The CDR3 length is 16 residues. The investigators reverse transcribed all of the isolated RNA, so they sequenced expressed TCRB transcripts. TCRdb keeps only in-frame clones here, not all; method: immunoSEQ multiplex PCR. The sample lists roughly 140,000 clones; around 8.5% were seen once. J is TRBJ1-4 and V is TRBV7-2; 7 positions match TRBD1. The TCR sequence derives from a man aged 18-30 years in good health. The source material was central memory CD4+ T cells from blood. CDR3 nucleotide sequence: TGTGCCAGCAGCGCAGGACTGACAGGGCGGACCGAAAAACTGTTTTTT. The encoded protein is CASSAGLTGRTEKLFF. Full variable domain (missing parts from reference TRBV7-2 and TRBJ1-4): GAGVSQSPSNKVTEKGKDVELRCDPISGHTALYWYRQSLGQGLEFLIYFQGNSAPDKSGLPSDRFSAERTGGSVSTLTIQRTQQEDSAVYLCASSAGLTGRTEKLFFGSGTQLSVL.